This is a list of T cell receptor beta chains from one sample in a study of blood T cells in healthy people across ages. TCRdb re-called the 5' RACE reads with MiXCR, one entry per CDR3 protein. The sample yields about 760,000 distinct CDR3 sequences, about 25% seen once. The same specimen was also included in a second study, on T cells of mothers and their children.

Sequenced input: blood. The receptors here all came from a boy aged 10-17 years in good health. Both conserved end residues are part of each CDR3. The D gene is left open where the match is weak. Rows give clone size only sometimes, using once, few, many, or a class for an expanded clone.

D gene,J gene,clone size,V gene,CDR3 protein,CDR3 DNA
NA,TRBJ1-4,NA,TRBV10-3,CAISARRENEKLFF,TGTGCCATCAGTGCTCGGAGAGAAAATGAAAAACTGTTTTTT
NA,TRBJ2-1,NA,TRBV7-9,CASSPPRGARVYLQFF,TGTGCCAGCAGCCCCCCTCGGGGGGCAAGGGTCTATCTGCAGTTCTTC
NA,TRBJ2-7,NA,TRBV25-1,CASSGSAAYEQYF,TGTGCCAGCAGTGGATCCGCTGCCTACGAGCAGTACTTC
NA,TRBJ2-4,NA,TRBV21-1,CASRMVTGFLAKNIQYF,TGTGCCAGCAGGATGGTGACAGGGTTTCTAGCCAAAAACATTCAGTACTTC
TRBD1,TRBJ2-7,NA,TRBV5-1,CASSLTGQAREQYF,TGCGCCAGCAGCTTGACCGGACAGGCTAGGGAGCAGTACTTC
NA,TRBJ2-2,few,TRBV2,CASSVGQLKTGELFF,TGTGCCAGCAGTGTCGGGCAACTAAAGACCGGGGAGCTGTTTTTT
NA,TRBJ2-4,NA,TRBV12-5,CASGLVREGTKNIQYF,TGTGCTAGTGGTTTGGTACGAGAGGGGACCAAAAACATTCAGTACTTC
NA,TRBJ2-1,NA,TRBV7-2,CASSSEIRNEQFF,TGTGCCAGCAGCTCTGAGATCAGAAATGAGCAGTTCTTC
TRBD2,TRBJ2-7,few,TRBV19,CASSPGLAGGAYEQYF,TGTGCCAGTAGTCCCGGACTAGCGGGAGGCGCCTACGAGCAGTACTTC
TRBD2,TRBJ2-3,NA,TRBV2,CASSGSSGSATDTQYF,TGTGCCAGCAGTGGTTCTAGCGGGAGCGCAACAGATACGCAGTATTTT
NA,TRBJ1-2,NA,TRBV7-2,CASSLVVGVVLDGYTF,TGTGCCAGCAGCTTAGTTGTAGGGGTCGTGTTAGATGGCTACACCTTC
NA,TRBJ2-7,few,TRBV6-5,CASSRTVLLPYEQYF,TGTGCCAGCAGTCGGACAGTCCTCCTACCCTACGAGCAGTACTTC
TRBD2,TRBJ2-5,NA,TRBV7-2,CASSFSGGLETQYF,TGTGCCAGCAGCTTTAGCGGGGGGCTGGAGACCCAGTACTTC
TRBD1,TRBJ1-4,NA,TRBV12-3/TRBV12-4,CASTFRQGPATNEKLFF,TGTGCCAGCACCTTCAGACAGGGGCCTGCAACTAATGAAAAACTGTTTTTT
TRBD2,TRBJ2-1,few,TRBV5-8,CASSLVAGLGNEQFF,TGTGCCAGCAGCTTGGTAGCGGGGTTAGGAAATGAGCAGTTCTTC
NA,TRBJ2-5,few,TRBV18,CASSPRQGVGQETQYF,TGTGCCAGCTCACCACGCCAGGGCGTAGGCCAAGAGACCCAGTACTTC
TRBD1,TRBJ2-2,NA,TRBV12-3/TRBV12-4,CASGGQGNSKKNTGELFF,TGTGCCAGCGGAGGACAGGGAAACTCCAAAAAGAACACCGGGGAGCTGTTTTTT
TRBD1,TRBJ1-6,NA,TRBV12-3/TRBV12-4,CASSPRQGGIVSGNSPLHF,TGTGCCAGCAGTCCCAGACAGGGGGGAATTGTCTCCGGTAATTCACCCCTCCACTTT
TRBD2,TRBJ2-7,NA,TRBV27,CASSSLTSGRPVEQYF,TGTGCCAGCAGTTCGCTTACTAGCGGGAGGCCTGTAGAGCAGTACTTC
TRBD2,TRBJ2-1,NA,TRBV20-1,CSARDSTSGRAGEQFF,TGCAGTGCTAGAGATTCGACTAGCGGGAGGGCGGGGGAGCAGTTCTTC
TRBD2,TRBJ2-1,few,TRBV3-1,CASSPRRTSVNEQFF,TGTGCCAGCAGCCCAAGAAGGACTAGCGTTAATGAGCAGTTCTTC
NA,TRBJ1-4,NA,TRBV7-9,CASSSGSDEKLFF,TGTGCCAGCAGCTCGGGAAGTGATGAAAAACTGTTTTTT
NA,TRBJ1-1,NA,TRBV5-1,CASSLGGQSEAFF,TGCGCCAGCAGCTTGGGGGGACAAAGTGAAGCTTTCTTT
NA,TRBJ2-1,few,TRBV7-3,CASSEPANSYNEQFF,TGTGCCAGCAGCGAACCCGCGAATTCCTACAATGAGCAGTTCTTC
NA,TRBJ2-4,few,TRBV20-1,CSASRDLENIQYF,TGCAGTGCTAGCCGGGACCTAGAAAACATTCAGTACTTC
NA,TRBJ2-5,NA,TRBV29-1,CSVEDGGLEDSPETQYF,TGCAGCGTTGAAGATGGTGGTTTGGAGGACAGCCCAGAGACCCAGTACTTC
NA,TRBJ1-6,NA,TRBV20-1,CSARPALHNSPLHF,TGCAGTGCCCGCCCCGCTTTACATAATTCACCCCTCCACTTT
TRBD2,TRBJ2-1,few,TRBV4-3,CASSQRSGLAGTYNEQFF,TGCGCCAGCAGCCAACGGTCGGGACTAGCGGGAACCTACAATGAGCAGTTCTTC
NA,TRBJ2-1,NA,TRBV7-3,CASSLMGDRKQQFF,TGTGCCAGCAGCTTAATGGGGGACCGGAAACAGCAGTTCTTC
TRBD1,TRBJ1-4,few,TRBV25-1,CASSEYFSGQGVTNEKLFF,TGTGCCAGCAGTGAATATTTTAGTGGGCAGGGGGTAACTAATGAAAAACTGTTTTTT
NA,TRBJ1-4,few,TRBV27,CASSERGGEKLFF,TGTGCCAGCAGCGAACGGGGGGGTGAAAAACTGTTTTTT
NA,TRBJ2-5,few,TRBV7-9,CASRGPRSVQETQYF,TGTGCCAGCAGAGGACCGAGGAGTGTCCAAGAGACCCAGTACTTC
TRBD2,TRBJ2-3,NA,TRBV5-1,CASRRELAGVPDTQYF,TGCGCCAGCAGACGAGAACTAGCGGGAGTCCCCGATACGCAGTATTTT
TRBD2,TRBJ2-5,few,TRBV5-1,CASSLAGTSGETQYF,TGCGCCAGCAGCCTTGCTGGGACTAGCGGAGAGACCCAGTACTTC
NA,TRBJ2-1,NA,TRBV7-9,CASQSDEQFF,TGTGCCAGTCAGAGCGATGAGCAGTTCTTC
NA,TRBJ2-5,NA,TRBV9,CASSVGSNDHGETQYF,TGTGCCAGCAGCGTCGGGAGTAACGATCATGGAGAGACCCAGTACTTC
TRBD2,TRBJ2-3,NA,TRBV20-1,CSASGGAADTQYF,TGCAGTGCTAGCGGGGGGGCGGCAGATACGCAGTATTTT
TRBD1,TRBJ1-5,few,TRBV29-1,CSVEAGTGEEAQHF,TGCAGCGTTGAAGCTGGGACAGGGGAGGAAGCCCAGCATTTT
TRBD1,TRBJ2-5,few,TRBV9,CTSSVATGRGYQETQYF,TGTACCAGCAGCGTAGCTACCGGCAGGGGGTACCAAGAGACCCAGTACTTC
NA,TRBJ2-5,NA,TRBV6-2/TRBV6-3,CASSQGQIPFF,TGTGCCAGCAGCCAGGGGCAGATTCCGTTCTTC
NA,TRBJ2-7,NA,TRBV20-1,CSARDPDGFYEQYF,TGCAGTGCTAGAGACCCGGACGGATTCTACGAGCAGTACTTC
NA,TRBJ2-5,once,TRBV12-5,CASGSMREETQYF,TGTGCTAGTGGTTCCATGCGGGAAGAGACCCAGTACTTC
NA,TRBJ2-5,NA,TRBV6-2/TRBV6-3,CASRPSRDQETQYF,TGTGCCAGCAGACCGTCTCGGGATCAAGAGACCCAGTACTTC
NA,TRBJ2-1,few,TRBV5-1,CASSLYSSYNEQFF,TGCGCCAGCAGCTTGTACAGTTCCTACAATGAGCAGTTCTTC